The 13 T cell receptor beta chains below all came from one sample that was sequenced in a study of blood T cells in healthy people across ages. PCR was performed a second time for 7 to 11 cycles using a sample-barcoded 5' primer and a J-beta primer mix. TCRdb reanalysed the 5' RACE reads using MiXCR and keeps one entry per CDR3 protein. The repertoire holds 2 million or so distinct CDR3 sequences, about 49% seen once, with around 2.1% in the top ten. Sequenced sample: blood. The source of these receptors is a woman aged 40 to 49 in good health.

The chain links TRBV2 to TRBJ2-3; 9 bases align to TRBD1. V dropped 6 bases and J dropped 4; count of bases not matched to a gene: 8. Germline CDR1 is SNHLY and CDR2 is FYNNEI. The CDR3 totals 15 residues. In DNA form, the CDR3 reads TGTGCCAGCAGGACAGGGGGTTTTGTGGCAGATACGCAGTATTTT. Amino acid sequence: CASRTGGFVADTQYF.

This clonotype has more than one count but fewer than ten. The V call is TRBV20-1, the J call TRBJ2-5; 7 nucleotides match TRBD2. CDR3 size: 13 residues. Germline assignment: CDR1 DFQATT and CDR2 SNEGSKA (reference sequence). After removal of 3 bases from V and 2 bases from J, the junction contained 3 bases not matched to a gene. CDR3 in DNA: TGCAGTGCTAGGGCTAGCGGTCAAGAGACCCAGTACTTC. This gives the protein CSARASGQETQYF.

The chain is built from TRBV7-2 and TRBJ2-3, with unresolved D. Trimming took 4 bases from V and 1 from J, leaving 18 bases between them. The germline V gene has CDR1 SGHTA and CDR2 FQGNSA. The length of the CDR3 is 17 residues. CDR3 residues: CASSSEPLILGTDTQYF. CDR3 DNA: TGTGCCAGCAGCTCTGAACCACTAATTCTCGGCACAGATACGCAGTATTTT.

The rearrangement links TRBV7-2 to TRBJ2-7, with D possibly being TRBD1 (6 bases). Germline lookup yields CDR1 SGHTA and CDR2 FQGNSA. Trimming shortened V by 5 bases and J by 3 bases, and 17 bases separated the two germline ends. CDR3 size: 15 residues. Here the CDR3 reads CASSPDLGDNYEQYF. Written as DNA, the CDR3 is TGTGCCAGCAGCCCAGATTTGGGGGACAACTACGAGCAGTACTTC.

This clonotype was seen more than once but under ten times. The V and J genes are TRBV12-3 or TRBV12-4 and TRBJ2-5; D unresolved. The germline V and J ends were trimmed by 3 bases and 2 bases, with 7 bases remaining between them. CDR3 length: 13 amino acids. DNA for the CDR3: TGTGCCAGCAGTTTTGCCATTCAAGAGACCCAGTACTTC. Translation gives CASSFAIQETQYF.

The chain carries TRBV5-1 and TRBJ2-3; possibly TRBD1 for D (5 bases). Germline V gives CDR1 SGHRS, CDR2 YFSETQ. The CDR3 runs 16 residues. The V end lost 4 bases, the J end lost 2 bases, and 17 bases lay between the germline ends. CDR3 bases: TGCGCCAGCAGCCCCGGACATTCGGCTAACACAGATACGCAGTATTTT. Translating gives CASSPGHSANTDTQYF.

The V gene is TRBV7-2, the J gene TRBJ2-3, with TRBD2 matching 10 bases. Germline V CDR1 and CDR2: SGHTA, FQGNSA. The CDR3 contains 16 residues. The junction had 7 bases not matched to a gene; V was cut back by 5 bases and J by 2 bases. The DNA for the CDR3 is TGTGCCAGCAGCCATAGCGGGAGGCTATACACAGATACGCAGTATTTT. It is translated as CASSHSGRLYTDTQYF.

The chain uses TRBV4-1 and TRBJ1-2, with D possibly being TRBD1 (5 bases). V lost 3 bases and J lost 9, with 14 bases in between. Germline V gives CDR1 MGHRA, CDR2 YSYEKL. This CDR3 spans 13 amino acids. CDR3 nucleotide sequence: TGCGCCAGCAGCCAGGTTGGGGGGGTGAGCTACACCTTC. This gives the protein CASSQVGGVSYTF.

V is TRBV5-1 and J is TRBJ1-1; D is ambiguous. Trimming removed 4 bases at V and 3 bases at J, with 25 bases between. CDR3 length: 18 amino acids. The V gene's germline CDR1 is SGHRS and CDR2 YFSETQ. CDR3 DNA sequence: TGCGCCAGCAGCCGAACCGGACTGGTACAGTCTCGGGACACTGAAGCTTTCTTT. This codes for CASSRTGLVQSRDTEAFF.

The gene calls are TRBV20-1 and TRBJ2-3; 8 nucleotides align to TRBD1. CDR1 is DFQATT and CDR2 is SNEGSKA in the germline V gene (reference sequence). Germline trimming cut 0 bases from V and 10 bases from J; bases unmatched to any gene: 9. The CDR3 covers 14 residues. This CDR3 reads CSAREGPGQGSQYF. The CDR3 DNA reads TGCAGTGCTAGAGAGGGGCCCGGACAGGGTTCGCAGTATTTT.

This chain uses TRBV20-1 with TRBJ1-4; D might be TRBD1 (6 bases). The CDR3 consists of 13 residues. Trimming took off 5 bases at V and 5 bases at J, with 12 bases between the two ends. Germline-derived CDR1 and CDR2 are DFQATT and SNEGSKA (reference sequence). For the CDR3, the DNA is TGCAGTGCTCCACGGACAGTAAATGAAAAACTGTTTTTT. It specifies CSAPRTVNEKLFF.

The rearrangement uses TRBV20-1 and TRBJ2-3; 13 positions agree with TRBD2. Unmatched junction bases numbered 6, after V lost 6 bases and J lost 3 bases. CDR1 is DFQATT and CDR2 is SNEGSKA in the germline V gene (reference sequence). This CDR3 region has 15 residues. The CDR3 bases are TGCAGTGCAACACTAGCGGGGGGGCTGACAGATACGCAGTATTTT. Amino acids: CSATLAGGLTDTQYF.

This clonotype was counted only a few times. The chain links TRBV20-1 to TRBJ2-7, with a tentative D call TRBD1 (6 bases). The germline V and J ends were trimmed by 7 bases and 1 base, with 14 bases remaining between them. The CDR3 is made up of 13 amino acids. Germline lookup yields CDR1 DFQATT and CDR2 SNEGSKA (reference sequence). The CDR3 is CSGQNRDSYEQYF. CDR3 coding DNA: TGCAGTGGACAAAACAGGGATTCCTACGAGCAGTACTTC.